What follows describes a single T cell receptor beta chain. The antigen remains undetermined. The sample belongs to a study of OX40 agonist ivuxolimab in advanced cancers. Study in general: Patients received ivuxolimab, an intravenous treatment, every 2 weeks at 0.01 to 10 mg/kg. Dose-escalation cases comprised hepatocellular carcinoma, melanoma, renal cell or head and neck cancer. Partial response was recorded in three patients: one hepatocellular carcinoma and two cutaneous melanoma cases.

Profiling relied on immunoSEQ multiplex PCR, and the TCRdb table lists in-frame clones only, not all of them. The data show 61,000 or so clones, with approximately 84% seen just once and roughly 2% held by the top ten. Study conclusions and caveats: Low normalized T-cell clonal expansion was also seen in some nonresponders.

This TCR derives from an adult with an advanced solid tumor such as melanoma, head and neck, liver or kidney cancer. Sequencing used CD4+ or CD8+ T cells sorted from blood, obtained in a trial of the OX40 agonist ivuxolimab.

In DNA form, the CDR3 reads TGTGCCAGCTCACCAGAGGCAACTAATGAAAAACTGTTTTTT. This encodes CASSPEATNEKLFF. V and J are TRBV18 and TRBJ1-4; D remains ambiguous. The CDR3 spans 14 residues. The germline V and J ends were trimmed by 2 bases and 0 bases, with 4 bases remaining between them. Germline values: CDR1 KGHSH, CDR2 LQKENI. Filled out from reference TRBV18 and TRBJ1-4, the complete variable domain reads NAGVMQNPRHLVRRRGQEARLRCSPMKGHSHVYWYRQLPEEGLKFMVYLQKENIIDESGMPKERFSAEFPKEGPSILRIQQVVRGDSAAYFCASSPEATNEKLFFGSGTQLSVL.